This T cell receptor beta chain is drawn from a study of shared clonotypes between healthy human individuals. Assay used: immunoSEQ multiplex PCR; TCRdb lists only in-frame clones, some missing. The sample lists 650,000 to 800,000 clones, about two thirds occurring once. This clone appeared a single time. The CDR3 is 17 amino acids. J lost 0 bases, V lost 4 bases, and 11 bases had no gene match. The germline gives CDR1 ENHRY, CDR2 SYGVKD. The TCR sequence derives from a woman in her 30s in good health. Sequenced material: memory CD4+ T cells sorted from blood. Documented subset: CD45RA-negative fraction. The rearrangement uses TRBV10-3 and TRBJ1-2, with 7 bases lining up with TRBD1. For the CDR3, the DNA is TGTGCCATCAGTGGACCGGGACAGCGAGCTACTAACTATGGCTACACCTTC. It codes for CAISGPGQRATNYGYTF.